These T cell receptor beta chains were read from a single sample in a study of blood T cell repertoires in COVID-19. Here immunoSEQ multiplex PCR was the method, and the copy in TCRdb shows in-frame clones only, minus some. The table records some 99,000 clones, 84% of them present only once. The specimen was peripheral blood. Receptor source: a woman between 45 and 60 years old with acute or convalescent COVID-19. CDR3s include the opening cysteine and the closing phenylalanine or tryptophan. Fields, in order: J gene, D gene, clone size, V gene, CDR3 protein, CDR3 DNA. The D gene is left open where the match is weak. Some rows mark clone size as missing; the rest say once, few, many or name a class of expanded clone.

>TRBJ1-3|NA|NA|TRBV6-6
CASSYESGAGNTIYF
TGTGCCAGCAGTTACGAATCAGGGGCTGGAAACACCATATATTTT
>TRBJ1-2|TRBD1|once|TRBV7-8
CASGPGQALNYGYTF
TGTGCCAGCGGTCCGGGACAGGCCCTTAACTATGGCTACACCTTC
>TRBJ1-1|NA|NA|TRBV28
CASKASRGAGTEAFF
TGTGCCAGCAAGGCGTCTCGGGGGGCGGGCACTGAAGCTTTCTTT
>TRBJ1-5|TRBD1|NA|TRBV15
CATSGGTGLGQPQHF
TGTGCCACCAGCGGCGGGACAGGGTTGGGGCAGCCCCAGCATTTT
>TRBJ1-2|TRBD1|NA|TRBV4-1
CASSQDPGQGVGGYTF
TGCGCCAGCAGCCAAGACCCCGGACAGGGGGTCGGTGGCTACACCTTC
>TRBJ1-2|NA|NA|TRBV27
CASRGRANYGYTF
TGTGCCAGCAGAGGGCGGGCTAACTATGGCTACACCTTC
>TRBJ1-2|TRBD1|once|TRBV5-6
CASSLVSGTGGFYGYTF
TGTGCCAGCAGCTTGGTTAGCGGGACAGGGGGCTTCTATGGCTACACCTTC
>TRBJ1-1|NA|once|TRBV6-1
CASSDRVMSTEAFF
TGTGCCAGCAGTGACAGGGTGATGAGCACTGAAGCTTTCTTT
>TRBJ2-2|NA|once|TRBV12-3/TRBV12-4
CASSLLRLELFF
TGTGCCAGCAGTTTACTCAGGCTAGAGCTGTTTTTT
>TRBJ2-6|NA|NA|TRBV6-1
CASSDGGSGANVLTF
TGTGCCAGCAGTGACGGGGGATCTGGGGCCAACGTCCTGACTTTC
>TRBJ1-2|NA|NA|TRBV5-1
CASSLGMGGYYGYTF
TGCGCCAGCAGCTTGGGGATGGGGGGATACTATGGCTACACCTTC
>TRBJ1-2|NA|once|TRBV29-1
CSAEGQGGGYTF
TGCAGCGCCGAGGGGCAGGGAGGAGGCTACACCTTC
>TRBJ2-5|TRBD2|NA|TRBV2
CASSARLAGGRETQYF
TGTGCCAGCAGCGCGAGACTAGCGGGGGGGAGGGAGACCCAGTACTTC
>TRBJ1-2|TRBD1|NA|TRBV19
CASRRDRGNYGYTF
TGTGCCAGTAGAAGGGACAGGGGGAACTATGGCTACACCTTC
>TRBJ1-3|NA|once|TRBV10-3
CAISESVGSGNTIYF
TGTGCCATCAGTGAGTCTGTCGGGTCTGGAAACACCATATATTTT
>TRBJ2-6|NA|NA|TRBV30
CAWTTRSGANVLTF
TGTGCCTGGACCACACGCTCTGGGGCCAACGTCCTGACTTTC
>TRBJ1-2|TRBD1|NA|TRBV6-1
CASSENQGAAGYTF
TGTGCCAGCAGTGAAAACCAGGGGGCAGCTGGCTACACCTTC
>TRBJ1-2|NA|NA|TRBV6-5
CASSYGGGNYGYTF
TGTGCCAGCAGTTACGGTGGCGGGAACTATGGCTACACCTTC
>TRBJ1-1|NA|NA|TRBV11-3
CASSFSGAEAFF
TGTGCCAGCAGCTTTTCAGGGGCTGAAGCTTTCTTT
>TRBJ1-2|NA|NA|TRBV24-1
CATSDFPGAGYTF
TGTGCCACCAGTGATTTCCCAGGGGCTGGCTACACCTTC
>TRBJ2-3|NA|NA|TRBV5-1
CASSLAQGVDTQYF
TGCGCCAGCAGCTTGGCCCAGGGTGTAGATACGCAGTATTTT
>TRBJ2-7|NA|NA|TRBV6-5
CASSLSRAMNHEQYF
TGTGCCAGCAGTCTTTCGAGGGCCATGAACCACGAGCAGTACTTC
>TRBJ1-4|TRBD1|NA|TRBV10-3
CAISELTGTNEKLFF
TGTGCCATCAGTGAACTGACAGGGACTAATGAAAAACTGTTTTTT
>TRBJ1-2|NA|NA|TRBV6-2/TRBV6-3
CASSYLAPNYGYTF
TGTGCCAGCAGTTATTTAGCCCCTAACTATGGCTACACCTTC
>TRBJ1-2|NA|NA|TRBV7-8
CASSSQTGAGPQHYGYTF
TGTGCCAGCAGCTCGCAAACCGGGGCGGGGCCACAGCACTATGGCTACACCTTC
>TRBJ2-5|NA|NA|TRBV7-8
CASSLVIGGQETQYF
TGTGCCAGCAGCTTAGTTATAGGGGGACAAGAGACCCAGTACTTC
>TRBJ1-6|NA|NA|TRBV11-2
CASSLEPRQVGWTLHF
TGTGCCAGCAGCTTAGAACCCCGACAGGTAGGTTGGACCCTCCACTTT
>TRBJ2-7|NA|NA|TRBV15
CATSRDFYQAYEQYF
TGTGCCACCAGCAGAGATTTTTACCAAGCTTACGAGCAGTACTTC
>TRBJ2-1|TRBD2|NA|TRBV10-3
CAISESLAGGMYNEQFF
TGTGCCATCAGTGAGAGCTTAGCGGGGGGTATGTACAATGAGCAGTTCTTC
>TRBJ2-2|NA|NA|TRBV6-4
CASSVGGSGAGELFF
TGTGCCAGCAGTGTAGGAGGTAGCGGCGCCGGGGAGCTGTTTTTT
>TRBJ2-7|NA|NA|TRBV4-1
CASSQGTGYEQYF
TGCGCCAGCAGCCAAGGTACAGGGTACGAGCAGTACTTC
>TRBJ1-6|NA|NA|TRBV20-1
CSASIERERSSYNSPLHF
TGCAGTGCTAGTATTGAACGAGAGAGGAGCTCCTATAATTCACCCCTCCACTTT
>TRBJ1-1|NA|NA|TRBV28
CASSLPPGAGANTEAFF
TGTGCCAGCAGTTTACCGCCCGGGGCAGGGGCGAACACTGAAGCTTTCTTT
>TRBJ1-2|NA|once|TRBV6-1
CASSETGNNYGYTF
TGTGCCAGCAGTGAGACGGGAAATAACTATGGCTACACCTTC
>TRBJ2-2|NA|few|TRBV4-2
CASSQVTLANTGELFF
TGTGCCAGCAGCCAGGTCACACTAGCAAACACCGGGGAGCTGTTTTTT
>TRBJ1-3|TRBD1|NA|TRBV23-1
CASSQSKSSRTGGMTNSGNTIYF
TGCGCCAGCAGTCAATCCAAGTCCTCTCGGACAGGGGGTATGACCAACTCTGGAAACACCATATATTTT
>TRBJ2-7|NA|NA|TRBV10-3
CAAKAEYEQYF
TGTGCCGCCAAAGCTGAGTACGAGCAGTACTTC
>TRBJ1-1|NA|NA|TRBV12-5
CASGLASGRTNTEAFF
TGTGCTAGTGGTTTGGCCAGCGGACGGACGAACACTGAAGCTTTCTTT
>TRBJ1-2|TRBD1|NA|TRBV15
CATSRGGGQGNAGYTF
TGTGCCACCAGCAGAGGGGGAGGACAGGGAAATGCTGGCTACACCTTC
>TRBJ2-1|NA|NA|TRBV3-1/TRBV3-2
CASSQGDTVYNEQFF
TGTGCCAGCAGCCAAGGGGACACAGTCTACAATGAGCAGTTCTTC
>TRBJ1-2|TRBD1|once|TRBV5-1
CASSLGQGPDGYTF
TGCGCCAGCAGCTTGGGACAGGGACCGGATGGCTACACCTTC
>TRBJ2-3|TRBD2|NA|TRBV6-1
CASSEWASGGDRTDTQYF
TGTGCCAGCAGTGAATGGGCTAGCGGGGGGGATCGCACAGATACGCAGTATTTT
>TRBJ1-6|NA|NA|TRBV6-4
CASRPSSLGGSPLHF
TGTGCCAGCAGACCTTCTAGCCTTGGGGGGTCACCCCTCCACTTT
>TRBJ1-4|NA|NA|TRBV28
CARARTVFNEKLFF
TGTGCCAGGGCAAGGACAGTATTTAATGAAAAACTGTTTTTT
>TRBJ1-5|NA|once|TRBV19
CASSLRGNQPQHF
TGTGCCAGTTCCCTGAGGGGCAATCAGCCCCAGCATTTT